Included here is one T cell receptor beta chain sequence, with context. PCR employed 60 Vbeta and 13 Jbeta primers. Libraries were prepared by immunoSEQ multiplex PCR; TCRdb keeps only in-frame clonotypes and omits some of them. The sample shows about 130,000 clones, 74% of them seen only once. The sample is drawn from a study of cytomegalovirus exposure and HLA in healthy donors. Across the study: Around 79 million unique TCRs, all from HLA-typed donors, were included in an early release of the data.

With 0 bases clipped from V and 5 bases from J, the junction kept 5 bases outside the gene matches. CDR1 is MNHEY, CDR2 SMNVEV, per germline (reference sequence). The CDR3 spans 16 residues. This chain joins TRBV27 and TRBJ2-7, with 12 positions matching TRBD2. The source material was PBMCs. This receptor was identified in a man aged 40-50 years in good health and CMV-seropositive. CDR3 DNA sequence: TGTGCCAGCAGTTTATCGACTAGCGGGAGATCCGACGAGCAGTACTTC. Translated, it gives CASSLSTSGRSDEQYF.